The 27 T cell receptor beta chains below were found in one sample sequenced in a study of T-cell reconstitution after alpha-beta-depleted transplantation in children. For TCRbeta, the library was prepared with unique molecular identifiers. TCRdb used MiXCR to reprocess the PCR reads, holding one entry per CDR3 protein. Among about 420,000 distinct CDR3 sequences listed, around 15% were seen once. This material consisted of PBMCs, mostly from graft donor cells, taken 360 days after TCRalphabeta/CD19-depleted stem cell transplant. The receptors were gathered from a boy younger than two who had a stem cell transplant for Wiskott-Aldrich syndrome, so the T cells may come from the graft donor.

This rearrangement joins TRBV6-6 to TRBJ2-5, with D unresolved. Between the trimmed V and J ends, which lost 6 bases and 5 bases, there was a span of 10 bases. This CDR3 is built from 12 residues. Looked up from germline, CDR1 is MNHNY and CDR2 is SVGAGI (reference sequence). The CDR3, as DNA: TGTGCCAGCAGCCCCAACGGGGAGACCCAGTACTTC. It translates to CASSPNGETQYF.

V and J are TRBV4-1 and TRBJ2-2, with TRBD1 matching over 7 bases. The CDR3 is 17 residues long. Germline V gene data show CDR1 as MGHRA and CDR2 as YSYEKL. Losses at the gene ends were 1 base for V and 3 bases for J; bases not matched to a gene: 8. The CDR3 is CASSQVPPGTDTGELFF. In DNA, the CDR3 is TGCGCCAGCAGCCAAGTCCCTCCCGGGACAGACACCGGGGAGCTGTTTTTT.

V usage is TRBV28 and J usage is TRBJ2-2; 10 bases are a match to TRBD2. With 6 bases clipped from V and 4 bases from J, the junction kept 8 bases outside the gene matches. CDR1 is MDHEN, CDR2 SYDVKM, per germline. The length of the CDR3 is 16 residues. The CDR3 region has the DNA TGTGCCAGCAGGTTCACTAGCGGGGTTCTCACCGGGGAGCTGTTTTTT. Its protein is CASRFTSGVLTGELFF.

This clonotype appeared a few times. This chain connects TRBV9 to TRBJ1-1; TRBD1 is a possible D gene (6 bases). Per germline, CDR1 SGDLS and CDR2 YYNGEE. V lost 0 bases and J lost 0, with 15 bases in between. CDR3 length: 17 residues. CDR3 coding DNA: TGTGCCAGCAGCGTAGTAGGGGGGACGTTTATGAACACTGAAGCTTTCTTT. Amino acid sequence: CASSVVGGTFMNTEAFF.

This clonotype was recorded a few times. The J gene is TRBJ2-7, the V gene TRBV7-2, with 8 bases that match TRBD2. Germline CDR1 reads SGHTA; CDR2 reads FQGNSA. Losses at the gene ends were 1 base for V and 4 bases for J; bases not matched to a gene: 12. The CDR3 covers 17 residues. CDR3 nucleotide sequence: TGTGCCAGCAGCTTAGTCGCAGGGGCAGCGGGAGAATACGAGCAGTACTTC. Translated: CASSLVAGAAGEYEQYF.

This clonotype was observed many times. The rearrangement uses TRBV2 and TRBJ2-5; D not resolved. Germline V CDR1 and CDR2: SNHLY, FYNNEI. This CDR3 is built from 12 residues. Between the trimmed V and J ends, which lost 6 bases and 0 bases, there was a span of 5 bases. The CDR3 sequence is CASRGYQETQYF. CDR3 nucleotides: TGTGCCAGCAGGGGGTACCAAGAGACCCAGTACTTC.

This clonotype was seen more than once but under ten times. The rearrangement uses TRBV29-1 and TRBJ2-1, with 9 bases that match TRBD1. CDR3 size: 16 residues. V gave up 4 bases and J gave up 3 bases; unmatched junction bases: 10. Germline V gives CDR1 SQVTM, CDR2 ANQGSEA. The CDR3: CSVVRTGVGDYNEQFF. DNA for the CDR3: TGCAGCGTTGTCAGGACAGGGGTCGGGGACTACAATGAGCAGTTCTTC.

V is TRBV29-1 and J is TRBJ2-3; no definite D call. Germline V lookup: CDR1 SQVTM, CDR2 ANQGSEA. Trimming removed 6 bases from V and 3 bases from J, with 13 bases in between. The CDR3 covers 13 residues. CDR3: CSVRGKSTDTQYF. In DNA, the CDR3 is TGCAGCGTGCGTGGGAAATCTACAGATACGCAGTATTTT.

This clonotype was detected ten times or more. CDR3 coding DNA: TGTGCCAGCAGCTTACCCGGAGCGAACACCGGGGAGCTGTTTTTT. It is translated as CASSLPGANTGELFF. The chain combines TRBV7-9 with TRBJ2-2; D not certain. Trimming shortened V by 2 bases and J by 0 bases, and 7 bases separated the two germline ends. The germline V gene has CDR1 SEHNR and CDR2 FQNEAQ (reference sequence). The CDR3 spans 15 residues.

This chain links TRBV11-2 with TRBJ2-7; D uncertain. Trimming pared 5 bases from V and 3 bases from J, leaving 14 bases between. In germline, CDR1 is SGHAT, CDR2 FQNNGV. This CDR3 has 14 amino acids. The DNA of the CDR3 is TGTGCCAGCAGCCCAAGCAGAAGGATCTACGAGCAGTACTTC. Protein: CASSPSRRIYEQYF.

This chain links TRBV5-1 with TRBJ2-2, with D unclear. There are 15 residues in the CDR3. Between the trimmed V and J ends, which lost 3 bases and 1 base, there was a span of 10 bases. Germline-derived CDR1 and CDR2 are SGHRS and YFSETQ. This chain's CDR3 is CASSSRMMNTGELFF. In DNA, the CDR3 is TGCGCCAGCAGCTCGCGGATGATGAACACCGGGGAGCTGTTTTTT.

J is TRBJ1-4 and V is TRBV5-1; no definite D call. V shed 0 bases and J shed 0 bases, with 9 bases lying between them. The CDR3 is 16 amino acids. The V gene's germline CDR1 is SGHRS and CDR2 YFSETQ. CDR3 nucleotides: TGCGCCAGCAGCTTGGGGAGTGCGCCAACTAATGAAAAACTGTTTTTT. Protein sequence: CASSLGSAPTNEKLFF.

This chain connects TRBV12-3 or TRBV12-4 to TRBJ2-1; possible D gene TRBD2, 6 bases. Trimming left V 6 bases short and J 10 bases short, with 13 bases between. This CDR3 spans 12 amino acids. CDR3 bases: TGTGCCAGCAGCTCCGGGACTCGGGAGCAGTTCTTC. Protein product: CASSSGTREQFF.

This clonotype was detected a few times. The chain combines TRBV11-1 with TRBJ2-7; 7 nucleotides align to TRBD1. The V and J ends lost 2 bases and 1 base, in that order; junction bases with no gene match: 20. From germline, CDR1 is SGHAT and CDR2 FQDESV (reference sequence). The CDR3 contains 20 residues. CDR3 sequence (DNA): TGTGCCAGCAGCTTACTGATACAAGCCCTCCCGGACAGGCGATCCTACGAGCAGTACTTC. Translating it yields CASSLLIQALPDRRSYEQYF. Filled out from reference TRBV11-1 and TRBJ2-7, the complete variable domain reads EAEVAQSPRYKITEKSQAVAFWCDPISGHATLYWYRQILGQGPELLVQFQDESVVDDSQLPKDRFSAERLKGVDSTLKIQPAELGDSAMYLCASSLLIQALPDRRSYEQYFGPGTRLTVT.

There are a few counts of this clonotype. The J gene is TRBJ2-7, the V gene TRBV27; D remains unclear. V was cut by 5 bases and J by 0 bases, with 8 bases left in between. Germline V lookup: CDR1 MNHEY, CDR2 SMNVEV (reference sequence). The CDR3 is 13 residues long. The CDR3: CASSHLLSYEQYF. CDR3 coding DNA: TGTGCCAGCAGTCACCTCCTCTCCTACGAGCAGTACTTC.

This clonotype appeared a few times. The V and J genes are TRBV4-1 and TRBJ2-3; D is unresolved. The CDR3 has 11 amino acids. From germline, CDR1 is MGHRA and CDR2 YSYEKL. V gave up 2 bases and J gave up 3 bases, with 0 bases separating them. In nucleotides, the CDR3 is TGCGCCAGCAGCCAAACAGATACGCAGTATTTT. Translating gives CASSQTDTQYF.

The rearrangement uses TRBV4-3 and TRBJ2-1; 7 bases line up with TRBD1. Germline CDR1 reads LGHNA; CDR2 reads YSLEER. V was pared by 4 bases and J by 4 bases, with 7 bases of the junction left unmatched. The CDR3 spans 15 residues. The CDR3 DNA is TGCGCCAGCAGCCCTCAGGGGGTTGAATACAATGAGCAGTTCTTC. This sequence encodes CASSPQGVEYNEQFF.

This clonotype turned up a few times. The chain recombines TRBV2 with TRBJ2-2, with 7 bases matching TRBD2. The germline V gene has CDR1 SNHLY and CDR2 FYNNEI. This CDR3 is 15 amino acids long. The V and J ends lost 5 bases and 0 bases, in that order; junction bases with no gene match: 3. CDR3 nucleotides: TGTGCCAGCAGTCAAAGCGGGGCGAACACCGGGGAGCTGTTTTTT. It is translated as CASSQSGANTGELFF. Looking up the rest from reference TRBV2 and TRBJ2-2 gives the full variable domain: EPEVTQTPSHQVTQMGQEVILRCVPISNHLYFYWYRQILGQKVEFLVSFYNNEISEKSEIFDDQFSVERPDGSNFTLKIRSTKLEDSAMYFCASSQSGANTGELFFGEGSRLTVL.

This clonotype was seen a few times. The V gene is TRBV7-9, the J gene TRBJ2-7; possible D gene TRBD2, 6 bases. The germline V gene has CDR1 SEHNR and CDR2 FQNEAQ (reference sequence). This CDR3 region has 15 residues. Deletions cut 5 bases from V and 0 bases from J, with 14 bases between. The CDR3 DNA reads TGTGCCAGCAGCCCCGGAGGGGCCACCTCCTACGAGCAGTACTTC. Its protein is CASSPGGATSYEQYF.

The sample holds one count of this clonotype. J is TRBJ2-5 and V is TRBV6-2 or TRBV6-3; D not resolved. Between the trimmed V and J ends, which lost 0 bases and 4 bases, there was a span of 9 bases. Germline assignment: CDR1 MNHEY and CDR2 SVGEGT. The CDR3 runs 14 residues. This CDR3 reads CASSYSEVGETQYF. For the CDR3, the DNA is TGTGCCAGCAGTTACTCAGAGGTAGGAGAGACCCAGTACTTC.

The V and J genes are TRBV12-3 or TRBV12-4 and TRBJ1-1; D gene unclear. CDR3 size: 14 residues. The germline V and J ends were trimmed by 5 bases and 2 bases, with 12 bases remaining between them. The CDR3 loop reads CASSPGPGNTEAFF. In nucleotides, the CDR3 is TGTGCCAGCAGTCCGGGTCCGGGAAACACTGAAGCTTTCTTT.

This clonotype was observed a few times. This sequence joins TRBV6-1 and TRBJ2-4; 8 nucleotides agree with TRBD1. The V gene's germline CDR1 is MNHNS and CDR2 SASEGT. This CDR3 comprises 13 residues. After removal of 4 bases from V and 12 bases from J, the junction contained 8 bases not matched to a gene. The CDR3 here is CASSVWGQEGQYF. The CDR3 nucleotides read TGTGCCAGCAGTGTTTGGGGACAGGAGGGTCAGTACTTC.

The chain links TRBV2 to TRBJ2-3; D possibly corresponds to TRBD2 (6 bases). The CDR3 runs 13 residues. Germline loops: CDR1 SNHLY, CDR2 FYNNEI. Deletions cut 8 bases from V and 1 base from J, with 10 bases between. Written as DNA, the CDR3 is TGTGCCAGCTTAGCGGAGGGCACAGATACGCAGTATTTT. Protein product: CASLAEGTDTQYF.

This clonotype was recorded a few times. V gene TRBV3-1 combines with J gene TRBJ2-1; the match to TRBD2 covers 11 bases. From germline, CDR1 is LGHDT and CDR2 YNNKEL (reference sequence). The CDR3 spans 15 residues. V was pared by 4 bases and J by 12 bases, with 11 bases of the junction left unmatched. The CDR3 DNA reads TGTGCCAGCAGCCGAGGGACTAGCGGCCGCTTAAGGCAGTTCTTC. Amino acids: CASSRGTSGRLRQFF.

CDR3: CASSSTLRVLAEAFF. CDR3 coding DNA: TGTGCCAGCAGTTCCACTCTCAGGGTACTGGCTGAAGCTTTCTTT. The V gene is TRBV6-5, the J gene TRBJ1-1; perhaps TRBD1 as D (5 bases). The germline V gene has CDR1 MNHEY and CDR2 SVGAGI. Trimming shortened V by 4 bases and J by 6 bases, and 18 bases separated the two germline ends. This CDR3 has 15 amino acids.

The J gene is TRBJ1-5, the V gene TRBV6-1; D gene uncertain. The germline V and J ends were trimmed by 7 bases and 1 base, with 8 bases remaining between them. The CDR3 extends over 13 amino acids. From germline, CDR1 is MNHNS and CDR2 SASEGT. CDR3 sequence (DNA): TGTGCCAGCACCCGAGGGAGCAATCAGCCCCAGCATTTT. Amino acids: CASTRGSNQPQHF.

As regards this clonotype: At one boundary the junction diverges from the germline segment, which might be a read error. This rearrangement joins TRBV20-1 to TRBJ1-1; D unclear. This CDR3 comprises 12 residues. Germline values: CDR1 DFQATT, CDR2 SNEGSKA (reference sequence). Here the CDR3 DNA reads TGCAGTGCTGGAGACATGAACACTGAAGCTTTCTTT. Translating gives CSAGDMNTEAFF.